Listed below are T cell receptor beta chains from one sample, sequenced in a study of control samples from healthy donors and cancer patients. The repertoire was sequenced with immunoSEQ multiplex PCR; TCRdb's copy has only in-frame clones and lacks some. The data hold approximately 100,000 clones, with about 89% observed a single time. The sample consisted of blood. All receptors derive from a man aged 25 to 40 in good health. The CDR3 runs from the conserved cysteine through the conserved F or W. A D gene is named only where the DNA matches it firmly. Clone size is not always given. Where it is, it says once, few, many or a class for expanded clones.

CDR3 DNA	CDR3 protein	clone size	V gene	J gene	D gene
TGTGCCAGCAGCTTCCGGGGGGCCGGGGAGACCCAGTACTTC	CASSFRGAGETQYF	NA	TRBV5-8	TRBJ2-5	NA
TGTGCCAGCTCACTTATAGCGGGAGAGGGAGAGACCCAGTACTTC	CASSLIAGEGETQYF	once	TRBV18	TRBJ2-5	TRBD2
TGTGCCAGCAGCTTAGTCGGTAGCGGGGGACCCTACAATGAGCAGTTCTTC	CASSLVGSGGPYNEQFF	once	TRBV7-3	TRBJ2-1	TRBD2
TGTGCCAGCAGCATACCGGGGTATACAAAGACCCAGTACTTC	CASSIPGYTKTQYF	once	TRBV11-2	TRBJ2-5	NA
TGTGCCAGCAGCGTAGAAGGAGGTGGGGCCAACGTCCTGACTTTC	CASSVEGGGANVLTF	NA	TRBV9	TRBJ2-6	NA
TGTGCCAGTAGCACCCCCGGACGGACGAAAAACATTCAGTACTTC	CASSTPGRTKNIQYF	few	TRBV19	TRBJ2-4	NA
TGCGCCAGCAGTCCCGGGACTAGCGGGAGAAGGGTGTACGAGCAGTACTTC	CASSPGTSGRRVYEQYF	NA	TRBV5-1	TRBJ2-7	TRBD2
TGCAGCGGGGGACAGGGCGGGACTAATGAAAAACTGTTTTTT	CSGGQGGTNEKLFF	NA	TRBV29-1	TRBJ1-4	TRBD1
TGTGCCATCAGTCAGGGGGTTAGGGAGACCCAGTACTTC	CAISQGVRETQYF	NA	TRBV10-3	TRBJ2-5	TRBD1
TGTGCCAGCAGTGACACTAGCGGGGCAGATACGCAGTATTTT	CASSDTSGADTQYF	NA	TRBV6-4	TRBJ2-3	TRBD2
TGTGCCAGCAGTGACTCGAGCCGCACCGGGGAGCTGTTTTTT	CASSDSSRTGELFF	NA	TRBV6-4	TRBJ2-2	NA
TGTGCCTGGAGTGGAGGGACAGGGGCAGGTGAAAAACTGTTTTTT	CAWSGGTGAGEKLFF	NA	TRBV30	TRBJ1-4	TRBD1
TGTGCAGGGGGGGGACAGGGGAATGGAAACACCATATATTTT	CAGGGQGNGNTIYF	NA	TRBV7-2	TRBJ1-3	TRBD1
TGTGCCAGCAGCCTACAGGGGTCTGGAAACACCATATATTTT	CASSLQGSGNTIYF	NA	TRBV5-4	TRBJ1-3	TRBD1
TGTGCCAGCAGCTACAACCTCCGAGCGGGGGTGTACAATGAGCAGTTCTTC	CASSYNLRAGVYNEQFF	NA	TRBV11-2	TRBJ2-1	TRBD2
TGTGCCAGCAGCTTAGGCCAAGAAAGGGGGGGACCCCTTAACTATGGCTACACCTTC	CASSLGQERGGPLNYGYTF	NA	TRBV13	TRBJ1-2	NA
TGTGCCAGCAGCCGGGCGATTAGCGGGAGTGCGCAAGAGACCCAGTACTTC	CASSRAISGSAQETQYF	few	TRBV5-5	TRBJ2-5	TRBD2
TGTGCCTGTGGGGGGTTGAATACGCAGTATTTT	CACGGLNTQYF	NA	TRBV30	TRBJ2-3	NA
TGTGCCAGCAGCTTAGCGGCCGGACAGGGGATGGGCGGCTACACCTTC	CASSLAAGQGMGGYTF	NA	TRBV7-9	TRBJ1-2	TRBD1
TGTGCCAGCAGCCAAGATAGACTAGCGCGTAACACCGGGGAGCTGTTTTTT	CASSQDRLARNTGELFF	NA	TRBV3-1/TRBV3-2	TRBJ2-2	TRBD2
TGTGCCAGCAGCGCCGAGGCTTCGGGGTCACCCCTCCACTTT	CASSAEASGSPLHF	few	TRBV7-9	TRBJ1-6	NA
TGTGCCAGCAGCTTAGCGGTGTTACAGGGAAACTATGGCTACACCTTC	CASSLAVLQGNYGYTF	NA	TRBV7-2	TRBJ1-2	NA